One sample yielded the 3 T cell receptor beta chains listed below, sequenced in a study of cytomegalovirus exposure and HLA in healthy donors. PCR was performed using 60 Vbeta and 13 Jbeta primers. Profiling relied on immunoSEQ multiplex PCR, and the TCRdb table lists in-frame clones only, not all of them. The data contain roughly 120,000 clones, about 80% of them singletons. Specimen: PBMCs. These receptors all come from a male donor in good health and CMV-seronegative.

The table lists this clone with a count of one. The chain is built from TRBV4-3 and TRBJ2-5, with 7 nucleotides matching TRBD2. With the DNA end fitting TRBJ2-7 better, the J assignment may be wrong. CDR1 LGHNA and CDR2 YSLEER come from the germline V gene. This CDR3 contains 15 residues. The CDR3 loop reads CASSQDRGLPYEQYF. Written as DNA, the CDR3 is TGCGCCAGCAGCCAAGATCGGGGACTACCCTACGAGCAGTACTTC.

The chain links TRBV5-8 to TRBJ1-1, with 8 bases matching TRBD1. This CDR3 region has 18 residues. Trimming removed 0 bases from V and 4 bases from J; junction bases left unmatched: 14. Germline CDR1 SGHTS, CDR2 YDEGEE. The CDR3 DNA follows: TGTGCCAGCAGCTTGGCGCCAGGGGGCTCTATTTTCAGCACTGAAGCTTTCTTT. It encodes CASSLAPGGSIFSTEAFF.

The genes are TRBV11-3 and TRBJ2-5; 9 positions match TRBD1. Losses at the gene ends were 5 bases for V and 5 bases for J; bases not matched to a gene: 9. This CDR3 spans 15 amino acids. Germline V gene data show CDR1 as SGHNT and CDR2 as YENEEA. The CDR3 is CASSRRGTGLETQYF. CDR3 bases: TGTGCCAGCAGCCGCCGCGGGACAGGGTTGGAGACCCAGTACTTC. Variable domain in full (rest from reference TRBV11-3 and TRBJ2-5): EAGVVQSPRYKIIEKKQPVAFWCNPISGHNTLYWYLQNLGQGPELLIRYENEEAVDDSQLPKDRFSAERLKGVDSTLKIQPAELGDSAVYLCASSRRGTGLETQYFGPGTRLLVL.